This TCR beta chain originates from a study of T cell responses to AZD1222 COVID-19 vaccine. As for the study in general: Doses given second, at about 4 or about 12 weeks, were pooled.

V was pared by 4 bases and J by 4 bases, with 15 bases between. The CDR3 totals 14 residues. Germline loops: CDR1 SGHRS, CDR2 YFSETQ. Study-level results: Nearly half of spike-specific TCRs reportedly target variant regions that are unmutated in the B.1.351 and B.1.1.7 variants. Females made up more of the donors, who were largely white British, and clonal diversity may have come out too low. Of the AZD1222 recipients, only five to seven were seropositive at baseline.

Details on this clone: The antigen remains unidentified.

The repertoire was sequenced with immunoSEQ multiplex PCR; TCRdb's copy has only in-frame clones and lacks some. The sample records 85,000 to 100,000 clones, roughly 89% being singletons. V usage is TRBV5-1 and J usage is TRBJ2-7, with D unresolved. The TCR comes from an adult in good health. The material was peripheral blood, obtained on day 0 of AZD1222 vaccination. CDR3 residues: CASSPTGKIYEQYF. CDR3 sequence (DNA): TGCGCCAGCAGCCCGACTGGAAAGATTTACGAGCAGTACTTC.